One T cell receptor beta chain is described in this entry. The antigen is unknown. This entry belongs to a study of shared clonotypes between healthy human individuals. Study summary: The study drew on a couple of women and three men aged 18 to 49 as donors.

Study conclusions and caveats: Several donors shared approximately 5% of their naive CD4 clonotypes.

Some clones are missing from TCRdb's copy, which holds only in-frame ones; the method was immunoSEQ multiplex PCR. The table records millions of clones, about 95% of them present only once. The V gene lost 1 base and the J gene lost 3 bases, with 9 bases spanning the gap. The germline V gene has CDR1 SGHDN and CDR2 FVKESK. This CDR3 comprises 14 residues. Positive CCR7 selection of CD45RO-negative cells yielded the naive CD8 cells, and terminally differentiated effector memory CD45RA+ cells were excluded. The chain has TRBV14 and TRBJ1-2, with D perhaps TRBD1 (5 bases). This sequence originates from a man younger than 35 in good health. Material for sequencing was naive CD8+ T cells sorted from blood. This CDR3 reads CASSQVGVDYGYTF. In nucleotides, the CDR3 is TGTGCCAGCAGCCAAGTAGGGGTTGACTATGGCTACACCTTC.